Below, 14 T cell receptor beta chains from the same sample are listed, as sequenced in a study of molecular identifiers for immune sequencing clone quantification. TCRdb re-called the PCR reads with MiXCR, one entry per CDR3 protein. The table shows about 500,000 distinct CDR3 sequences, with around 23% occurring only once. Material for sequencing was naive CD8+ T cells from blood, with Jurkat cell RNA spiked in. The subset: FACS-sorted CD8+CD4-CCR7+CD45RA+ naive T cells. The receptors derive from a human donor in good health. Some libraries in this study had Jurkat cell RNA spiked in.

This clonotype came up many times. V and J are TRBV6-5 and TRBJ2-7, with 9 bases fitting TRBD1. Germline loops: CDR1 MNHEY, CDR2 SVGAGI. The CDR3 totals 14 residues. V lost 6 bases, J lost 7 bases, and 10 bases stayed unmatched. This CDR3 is CASSETGTGREQYF. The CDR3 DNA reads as TGTGCCAGCAGCGAAACCGGGACAGGGAGAGAGCAGTACTTC.

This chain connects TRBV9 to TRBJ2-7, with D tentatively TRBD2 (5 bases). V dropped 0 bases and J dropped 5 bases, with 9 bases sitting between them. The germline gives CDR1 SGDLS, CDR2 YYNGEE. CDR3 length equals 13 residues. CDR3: CASSVEGEDEQYF. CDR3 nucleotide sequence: TGTGCCAGCAGCGTAGAGGGAGAGGACGAGCAGTACTTC.

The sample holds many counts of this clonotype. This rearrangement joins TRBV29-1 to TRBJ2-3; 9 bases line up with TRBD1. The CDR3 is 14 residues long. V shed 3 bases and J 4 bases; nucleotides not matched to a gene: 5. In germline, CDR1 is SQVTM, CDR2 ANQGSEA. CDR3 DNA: TGCAGCGTTGAGTACAGGGGGCGTTCAGATACGCAGTATTTT. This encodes CSVEYRGRSDTQYF.

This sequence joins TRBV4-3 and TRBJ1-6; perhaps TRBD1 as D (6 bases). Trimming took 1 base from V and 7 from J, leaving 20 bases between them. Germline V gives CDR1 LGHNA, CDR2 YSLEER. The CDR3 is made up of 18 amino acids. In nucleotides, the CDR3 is TGCGCCAGCAGCCAAGGCATCGGGGGGCAGGAGGGGAATTCACCCCTCCACTTT. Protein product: CASSQGIGGQEGNSPLHF.

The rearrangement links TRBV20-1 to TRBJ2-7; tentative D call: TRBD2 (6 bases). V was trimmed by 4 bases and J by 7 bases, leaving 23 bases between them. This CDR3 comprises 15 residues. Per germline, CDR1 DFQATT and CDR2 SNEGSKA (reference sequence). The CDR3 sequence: CSAKNREWSIGEQYF. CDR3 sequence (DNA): TGCAGTGCTAAAAATCGGGAGTGGTCGATAGGGGAGCAGTACTTC.

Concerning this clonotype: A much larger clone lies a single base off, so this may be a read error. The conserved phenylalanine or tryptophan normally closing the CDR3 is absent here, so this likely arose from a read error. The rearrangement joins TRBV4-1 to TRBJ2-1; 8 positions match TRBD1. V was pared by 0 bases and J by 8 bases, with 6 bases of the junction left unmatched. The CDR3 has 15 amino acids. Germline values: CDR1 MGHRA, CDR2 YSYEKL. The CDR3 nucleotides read TGCGCCAGCAGCCAAGAATCCGGACAGGGATATGAGCAGTTCTCC. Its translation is CASSQESGQGYEQFS.

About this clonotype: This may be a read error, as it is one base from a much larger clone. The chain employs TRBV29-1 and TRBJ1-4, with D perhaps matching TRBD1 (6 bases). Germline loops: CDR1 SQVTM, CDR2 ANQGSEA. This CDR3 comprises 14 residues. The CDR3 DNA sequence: TGCAGCGTCGGCTTCCCAGGGGAAAATGAAAAACTGTGTTTT. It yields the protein CSVGFPGENEKLCF.

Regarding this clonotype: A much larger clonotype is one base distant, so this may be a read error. CDR3 bases: TGCAGCGTTGCAGGGGGAGGCACAGATACGCAGTATTTT. This translates into CSVAGGGTDTQYF. The chain couples TRBV29-1 to TRBJ2-3; 7 positions match TRBD1. Trimming at V came to 4 bases and at J to 1 base, leaving 2 bases not matched to a gene. CDR1 and CDR2 (germline): SQVTM, ANQGSEA. There are 13 residues in the CDR3.

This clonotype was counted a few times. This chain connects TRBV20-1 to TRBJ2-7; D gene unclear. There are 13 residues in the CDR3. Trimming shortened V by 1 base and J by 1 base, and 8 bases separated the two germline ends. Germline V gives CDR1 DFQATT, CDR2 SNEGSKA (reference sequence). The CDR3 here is CSARGHLSYEQYF. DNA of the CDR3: TGCAGTGCTAGAGGCCACCTATCCTACGAGCAGTACTTC.

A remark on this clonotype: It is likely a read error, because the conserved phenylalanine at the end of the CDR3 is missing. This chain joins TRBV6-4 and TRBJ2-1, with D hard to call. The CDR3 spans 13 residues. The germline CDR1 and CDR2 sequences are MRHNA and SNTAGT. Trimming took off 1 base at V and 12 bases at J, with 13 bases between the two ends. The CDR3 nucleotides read TGTGCCAGCAGTGACTGGGGAAACATACGGCAGTTCATC. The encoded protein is CASSDWGNIRQFI.

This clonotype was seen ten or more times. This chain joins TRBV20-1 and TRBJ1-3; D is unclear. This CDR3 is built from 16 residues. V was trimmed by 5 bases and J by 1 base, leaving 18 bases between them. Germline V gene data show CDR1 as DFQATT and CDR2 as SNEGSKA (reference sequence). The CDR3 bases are TGCAGTGCTCCGGGTCAGAGCCTTTTATCTGGAAACACCATATATTTT. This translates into CSAPGQSLLSGNTIYF.

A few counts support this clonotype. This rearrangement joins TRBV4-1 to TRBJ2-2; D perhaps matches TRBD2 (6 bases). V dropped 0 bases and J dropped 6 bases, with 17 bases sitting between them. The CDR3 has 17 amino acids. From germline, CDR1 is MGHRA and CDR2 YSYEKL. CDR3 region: CASSQETRLDRPGELFF. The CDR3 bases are TGCGCCAGCAGCCAAGAAACGAGACTAGATAGGCCCGGGGAGCTGTTTTTT.

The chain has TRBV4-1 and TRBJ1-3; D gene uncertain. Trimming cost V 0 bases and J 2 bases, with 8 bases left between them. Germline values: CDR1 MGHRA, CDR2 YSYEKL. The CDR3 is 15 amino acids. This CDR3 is CASSQEAPAGNTIYF. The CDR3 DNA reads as TGCGCCAGCAGCCAAGAGGCCCCAGCTGGAAACACCATATATTTT.

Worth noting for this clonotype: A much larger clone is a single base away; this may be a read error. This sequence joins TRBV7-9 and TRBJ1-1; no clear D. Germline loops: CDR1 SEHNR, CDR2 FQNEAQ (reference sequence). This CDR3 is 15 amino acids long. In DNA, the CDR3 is TGTGCCAGCAGCTTAGCGCCAGGAGTGAACATTGAAGCTTTCTTT. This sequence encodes CASSLAPGVNIEAFF.